The 29 T cell receptor beta chains listed next were all sequenced from one sample in a study of T cells after yellow fever vaccination (dated by TCRdb to the late 2010s). The sample's treatment or condition label is to be understood as: live attenuated yellow fever vaccine strain. The library was obtained by 5' RACE. The sequencing machine was an Illumina NovaSeq 6000. TCRdb ran its own pipeline on the public reads, namely fastp trimming at Q25 and MiXCR clone calling, and kept in-frame beta chains. All rows with the same CDR3 protein become a single entry with the most common DNA and genes. The sample profile shows some 350,000 distinct CDR3 sequences; approximately 3.9% of them were found once. In total, the top ten clones hold approximately 24% of the sample. Here the sequenced sample was PBMCs, taken 5 days after the yellow fever booster vaccination. These receptors all come from a man younger than 30 who received the YFV17D yellow fever vaccine.

This clonotype was seen ten or more times. This chain uses TRBV7-9 with TRBJ1-3, with D uncertain. CDR3 length: 16 residues. Trimming left V 6 bases short and J 2 bases short, with 17 bases between. The germline gives CDR1 SEHNR, CDR2 FQNEAQ (reference sequence). The CDR3 protein is CASRPPDGVTGNTIYF. The DNA for the CDR3 is TGTGCCAGCAGGCCTCCCGATGGAGTCACTGGAAACACCATATATTTT.

This clonotype was seen a handful of times. This chain links TRBV5-5 with TRBJ1-1; no clear D gene. Germline CDR1 reads SGHKS; CDR2 reads YYEKEE (reference sequence). V shed 4 bases and J shed 1 base, with 8 bases lying between them. The CDR3 loop spans 13 amino acids. The CDR3 reads CASSAQANTEAFF. The CDR3 region has the DNA TGTGCCAGCAGCGCGCAGGCGAACACTGAAGCTTTCTTT.

This clonotype came up a few times. This chain uses TRBV5-4 with TRBJ2-6; 9 bases are shared with TRBD1. The CDR3 consists of 20 residues. J lost 3 bases, V lost 3 bases, and 16 bases had no gene match. In germline, CDR1 is SGHNT, CDR2 YYREEE (reference sequence). The CDR3 protein is CASSSTTYRGRLDGANVLTF. DNA of the CDR3: TGTGCCAGCAGCTCTACTACTTACAGGGGGCGGTTAGATGGGGCCAACGTCCTGACTTTC.

V and J are TRBV7-2 and TRBJ1-2; 7 bases match TRBD1. The ends lost 7 bases at V and 8 bases at J; junction bases unmatched: 13. Germline CDR1 and CDR2: SGHTA and FQGNSA. The CDR3 extends over 14 amino acids. The CDR3, as DNA: TGTGCCAGCACCGTCGACAGGGAGGTGAGAGGCTACACCTTC. This encodes CASTVDREVRGYTF.

This clonotype was counted only a few times. The genes are TRBV28 and TRBJ2-7; D might be TRBD2 (6 bases). CDR3 length: 13 residues. Germline lookup yields CDR1 MDHEN and CDR2 SYDVKM. The V end was cut by 1 base, the J end by 6 bases, with 10 bases between. The CDR3 here is CASSLFGDSEQYV. CDR3 DNA sequence: TGTGCCAGCAGTTTATTCGGGGACTCCGAGCAGTACGTC.

The chain recombines TRBV20-1 with TRBJ1-1; D gene ambiguous. Deletions cut 4 bases from V and 5 bases from J, with 11 bases between. The V gene's germline CDR1 is DFQATT and CDR2 SNEGSKA (reference sequence). The CDR3 covers 12 residues. The CDR3 region is CSATPLGTEAFF. For the CDR3, the DNA is TGCAGTGCTACACCCTTGGGGACTGAAGCTTTCTTT.

This clonotype has a handful of counts. V and J are TRBV12-3 or TRBV12-4 and TRBJ2-2; D may match TRBD1 or TRBD2 (5 bases each). The CDR3 runs to 13 residues. Trimming took 8 bases from V and 6 from J, leaving 13 bases between them. As DNA, the CDR3 is TGTGCCAGCTTTGTGGGGGTCCCCGGGGAGCTGTTTTTT. Its protein is CASFVGVPGELFF.

Only a few counts were recorded for this clonotype. The V gene is TRBV27, the J gene TRBJ1-2; a possible D gene is TRBD1 (6 bases). This CDR3 spans 14 amino acids. Trimming stripped 3 bases from V and 5 bases from J, with 13 bases between. The V gene's germline CDR1 is MNHEY and CDR2 SMNVEV (reference sequence). CDR3 DNA: TGTGCCAGCAGTTTGGAGGGGGTAGGGTATGGCTACACCTTC. Amino acid sequence: CASSLEGVGYGYTF.

This clonotype was seen at least ten times. The gene calls are TRBV18 and TRBJ2-7; 8 nucleotides agree with TRBD1. Germline loops: CDR1 KGHSH, CDR2 LQKENI. Unmatched junction bases numbered 3, after V lost 6 bases and J lost 2 bases. The CDR3 has 13 residues. CDR3 nucleotides: TGTGCCAGCTCGGAGACAGGGGCCTACGAGCAGTACGTC. Its protein is CASSETGAYEQYV.

This clonotype was recorded many times. The rearrangement links TRBV7-2 to TRBJ2-7; TRBD1 aligns across 8 bases. The CDR3 is 14 amino acids. V trimming: 2 bases; J trimming: 7 bases; junction bases outside the gene matches: 7. Germline assignment: CDR1 SGHTA and CDR2 FQGNSA. The CDR3 here is CASSLFAGGLEQYF. CDR3 sequence (DNA): TGTGCCAGCAGCTTATTTGCAGGGGGCTTGGAGCAGTACTTC.

The genes are TRBV5-1 and TRBJ2-1; 7 bases map to TRBD2. With 2 bases clipped from V and 7 bases from J, the junction kept 6 bases outside the gene matches. Germline V CDR1 and CDR2: SGHRS, YFSETQ. This CDR3 region has 14 residues. The CDR3 sequence: CASSFYGGSNEQFF. In DNA, the CDR3 is TGCGCCAGCAGCTTCTACGGGGGGTCGAATGAGCAGTTCTTC.

This clonotype was found many times. V usage is TRBV29-1 and J usage is TRBJ1-2, with D possibly TRBD1 on 5 matching bases. The CDR3 consists of 14 residues. Germline assignment: CDR1 SQVTM and CDR2 ANQGSEA. With 5 bases removed from V and 3 bases from J, the gap between germline ends came to 16 bases. In DNA, the CDR3 is TGCAGCGTTATGAAGGACACGACGGACTATGGCTACACCTTC. It specifies CSVMKDTTDYGYTF. Using reference TRBV29-1 and TRBJ1-2 for the parts outside the CDR3, the full variable domain is SAVISQKPSRDICQRGTSLTIQCQVDSQVTMMFWYRQQPGQSLTLIATANQGSEATYESGFVIDKFPISRPNLTFSTLTVSNMSPEDSSIYLCSVMKDTTDYGYTFGSGTRLTVV.

The V and J genes are TRBV20-1 and TRBJ2-7, with D possibly being TRBD2 (6 bases). Trimming stripped 0 bases from V and 4 bases from J, with 13 bases between. The CDR3 is 14 amino acids. Germline-derived CDR1 and CDR2 are DFQATT and SNEGSKA (reference sequence). CDR3 in DNA: TGCAGTGCTAGAGATTCCTGGAGGGGATACGAGCAGTACTTC. Protein product: CSARDSWRGYEQYF.

This clonotype was observed a few times. V usage is TRBV7-2 and J usage is TRBJ2-3, with D tentatively TRBD2 (6 bases). The CDR3 is 15 residues long. The ends were cut back, 5 bases at V and 6 bases at J, with 18 bases in the middle. The germline gives CDR1 SGHTA, CDR2 FQGNSA. CDR3 nucleotide sequence: TGTGCCAGCAGCAGTAGTCCGGCGGGGTGGGATACGCAGTATTTT. This translates into CASSSSPAGWDTQYF.

This clonotype showed up just a few times. V is TRBV4-1 and J is TRBJ1-1; D possibly corresponds to TRBD1 (6 bases). Trimming removed 2 bases at V and 0 bases at J, with 19 bases between. This CDR3 region has 18 residues. In germline, CDR1 is MGHRA, CDR2 YSYEKL. DNA for the CDR3: TGCGCCAGCAGCCAACGCAAAATGGCGGGGGCCATGAACACTGAAGCTTTCTTT. Protein: CASSQRKMAGAMNTEAFF.

CDR3 protein: CSARASYEQYF. Here the CDR3 DNA reads TGCAGTGCTAGAGCCTCCTACGAGCAGTACTTC. The V call is TRBV20-1, the J call TRBJ2-7; unclear D gene. Germline CDR1 and CDR2: DFQATT and SNEGSKA (reference sequence). V was clipped by 1 base and J by 0 bases, with 1 base between them. The CDR3 totals 11 residues.

This clonotype was seen repeatedly, ten times or more. This rearrangement joins TRBV7-2 to TRBJ2-6; a weak D match, TRBD2 (5 bases). The CDR3 length is 16 residues. The V gene lost 5 bases and the J gene lost 0 bases, with 11 bases spanning the gap. Germline loops: CDR1 SGHTA, CDR2 FQGNSA. CDR3 protein: CASSPPGFSGANVLTF. The DNA for the CDR3 is TGTGCCAGCAGCCCCCCGGGATTCTCTGGGGCCAACGTCCTGACTTTC.

This clonotype was counted a few times. The chain links TRBV4-3 to TRBJ2-1; 7 bases are a match to TRBD1. Trimming at V came to 5 bases and at J to 5 bases, leaving 12 bases not matched to a gene. The length of the CDR3 is 16 residues. Per germline, CDR1 LGHNA and CDR2 YSLEER. CDR3 sequence: CASSWQADRVDNEQFF. CDR3 nucleotide sequence: TGCGCCAGCAGCTGGCAAGCAGACAGGGTGGACAATGAGCAGTTCTTC.

The chain has TRBV6-2 or TRBV6-3 and TRBJ1-6; tentative D call: TRBD1 (5 bases). The germline V gene has CDR1 MNHEY and CDR2 SVGEGT. V lost 2 bases, J lost 9 bases, and 11 bases lay in between. This CDR3 has 14 residues. Here the CDR3 DNA reads TGTGCCAGCAGTTACCGGACACGTGGTTCACCCCTCCACTTT. Translating gives CASSYRTRGSPLHF.

At least ten counts were recorded for this clonotype. The V gene is TRBV10-3, the J gene TRBJ1-3; 8 positions agree with TRBD1. Germline values: CDR1 ENHRY, CDR2 SYGVKD. The CDR3 is 13 residues long. J was trimmed by 8 bases and V by 6 bases; bases with no gene match: 6. CDR3 in DNA: TGTGCCATCAGAGGGGGACAGGTCCACACCATATATTTT. Amino acids: CAIRGGQVHTIYF.

The sample holds a few counts of this clonotype. The J gene is TRBJ2-5, the V gene TRBV7-7; tentatively, D is TRBD2 (5 bases). The CDR3 extends over 16 amino acids. Germline V lookup: CDR1 SSHAT, CDR2 FNYEAQ (reference sequence). V was trimmed by 2 bases and J by 1 base, leaving 14 bases between them. In DNA form, the CDR3 reads TGTGCCAGCAGCTTATGGGTGGGTCGGGGCCAAGAGACCCAGTACTTC. Amino acids: CASSLWVGRGQETQYF.

This clonotype came up a few times. The chain combines TRBV15 with TRBJ1-3; TRBD1 is a possible D gene (6 bases). Trimming cost V 0 bases and J 2 bases, with 17 bases left between them. The CDR3 is 18 amino acids. Germline assignment: CDR1 LNHNV and CDR2 YYDKDF (reference sequence). The CDR3 DNA sequence: TGTGCCACCAGCAGAGAGACCCTCAAGGGGGGGCCTGGAAACACCATATATTTT. It codes for CATSRETLKGGPGNTIYF.

This clonotype was found a few times. The chain employs TRBV6-2 or TRBV6-3 and TRBJ2-1, with TRBD2 identical over 7 bases. The germline CDR1 and CDR2 sequences are MNHEY and SVGEGT. There are 15 residues in the CDR3. The junction had 10 bases not matched to a gene; V was cut back by 6 bases and J by 5 bases. The CDR3 spells CASSRRRGSDNEQFF. The DNA of the CDR3 is TGTGCCAGCAGCCGACGGCGGGGGAGTGACAATGAGCAGTTCTTC.

Many counts were recorded for this clonotype. V gene TRBV6-2 or TRBV6-3 combines with J gene TRBJ2-2, with 7 bases that match TRBD1. This CDR3 region has 14 residues. Losses at the gene ends were 7 bases for V and 3 bases for J; bases not matched to a gene: 5. Germline V gene sequence: CDR1 MNHEY, CDR2 SVGEGT. The CDR3 nucleotides are TGTGCCAGCAACGACAGGGTCTACACCGGGGAGCTGTTTTTT. Encoded protein: CASNDRVYTGELFF.

This clonotype was detected many times. The rearrangement joins TRBV12-3 or TRBV12-4 to TRBJ1-1; 8 nucleotides line up with TRBD1. This CDR3 contains 15 residues. The V and J ends lost 7 bases and 7 bases, in that order; junction bases with no gene match: 14. The CDR3 spells CASTRPGQGENEAFF. The CDR3 DNA reads as TGTGCCAGCACCAGGCCCGGACAGGGTGAAAATGAAGCTTTCTTT.

This clonotype showed up many times. CDR3 sequence: CSARDSRGYSPLHF. CDR3 DNA: TGCAGTGCTAGAGATAGCAGGGGGTATTCACCCCTCCACTTT. V and J are TRBV20-1 and TRBJ1-6; 7 nucleotides match TRBD1. J gave up 8 bases and V 0 bases, and 4 bases lay outside the gene matches. The CDR3 length is 14 residues. Germline V lookup: CDR1 DFQATT, CDR2 SNEGSKA (reference sequence).

This clonotype showed up just a few times. V usage is TRBV7-2 and J usage is TRBJ2-2; D unclear. The CDR3 covers 14 residues. The germline V gene encodes CDR1 SGHTA and CDR2 FQGNSA. Trimming cost V 10 bases and J 7 bases, with 19 bases left between them. This chain's CDR3 is CANRVGLINGELFF. The CDR3 nucleotides read TGTGCCAACAGAGTCGGGTTAATCAACGGGGAGCTGTTTTTT.

This clonotype was picked up a small number of times. The CDR3 loop reads CASSLRKGTNPYNEQFF. The DNA for the CDR3 is TGTGCCAGCAGCCTTCGGAAAGGGACTAATCCCTACAATGAGCAGTTCTTC. The V and J genes are TRBV11-1 and TRBJ2-1; TRBD2 agrees at 7 bases. After removal of 5 bases from V and 2 bases from J, the junction contained 12 bases not matched to a gene. The CDR3 length is 17 residues. The germline V gene has CDR1 SGHAT and CDR2 FQDESV (reference sequence).

Only a few counts were recorded for this clonotype. The V gene is TRBV21-1, the J gene TRBJ2-7; the D call in the table, TRBD1, was not verified against the DNA. TRBV21-1 is deemed a pseudogene. This CDR3 contains 11 residues. The CDR3 sequence: CASPGEPRQYV. The CDR3 DNA reads TGTGCCAGCCCGGGAGAACCACGGCAGTACGTC.